This entry is about one T cell receptor (beta chain). This clonotype was observed at least ten times. No cognate antigen has been identified for it. No base quality information exists; no much larger clone differs at one position. Receptor amplification or capture employed PCR. Sequenced on an Illumina HiSeq 2500. To reduce PCR and sequencing biases, unique molecular identifiers were incorporated into the TCR beta cDNA libraries. Roughly 500,000 cDNA molecules were obtained for every 1 to 10 million input T cells, so each molecule roughly corresponded to one T cell. Patient libraries were prepared and sequenced with the same protocol used for the earlier healthy control dataset. Within a given batch, samples were prepared together, multiplexed and sequenced on the same HiSeq lane. The study's own analysis went as follows. Raw barcoded reads were processed with MIGEC, and single-read molecular identifier groups were discarded before consensus assembly and CDR3 extraction. Clonotype tables were post-analysed with VDJtools, and diversity was normalized by down-sampling all datasets to the smallest sample size. To correct batch-related cross-sample contamination, repertoire overlap clustering matched CDR3 amino acid sequences but not nucleotide sequences. The raw public reads went through TCRdb reprocessing: fastp at Q25, MiXCR clone calling, in-frame beta chains kept. Entries that share a CDR3 protein sequence are merged under the most common genes and DNA. These V and J calls rely on TCRdb rather than the paper's analysis. This sample comprises about 820,000 distinct CDR3 sequences, 53% of them detected only once. Under 6% of the sample rests with the top ten.

The CDR3 sequence holds 11 residues, the cysteine and phenylalanine included. Of the read, only the CDR3 DNA is kept; its 33 bases are in frame from base 1. The germline V gene supplies CDR1 SGHRS and CDR2 YFSETQ. Trimming removed 4 bases from V and 3 bases from J, leaving 5 bases between the germline ends. The data were taken from a study of post-analysis software for immune sequencing data (dated by TCRdb to the mid-2010s). About the full investigation: Relapsing-remitting, secondary progressive and progressive-relapsing multiple sclerosis were recorded as disease courses, and subtype annotation was lacking for some patients. The patient repertoires were compared against 11 previously published healthy control repertoires obtained from donors aged about 6 to 27 years. A subset of samples was prepared in parallel using single-end sample barcoding, then pooled and co-amplified after Illumina adapter ligation. General study outcomes and caveats: Direct clustering with F measure revealed strong co-clustering of samples prepared in the same batch, which led to a batch-effect correction. Significantly lower normalized Chao1 diversity was found in multiple sclerosis patients than in controls, suggesting substantial peripheral T-cell clonal expansion. Patients showed significantly higher frequencies than controls for several TRBV segments, among them TRBV5-6, TRBV5-1 and TRBV20-1. The multiple sclerosis patient group was slightly younger than the control group.

To demonstrate the VDJtools post-analysis software, TCR beta repertoires were profiled from the peripheral blood of about 13 young patients with multiple sclerosis. The patients with multiple sclerosis were children and adolescents between about 6 and 17 years of age. Sample: blood. The TCR sequence derives from a girl aged 5-17 years with multiple sclerosis. The sequence is built from TRBV5-1 and TRBJ2-7, with the D segment identity uncertain. The nucleotides read TGCGCCAGCAGCGAGAACTACGAGCAGTACTTC. Its protein reads: CASSENYEQYF.